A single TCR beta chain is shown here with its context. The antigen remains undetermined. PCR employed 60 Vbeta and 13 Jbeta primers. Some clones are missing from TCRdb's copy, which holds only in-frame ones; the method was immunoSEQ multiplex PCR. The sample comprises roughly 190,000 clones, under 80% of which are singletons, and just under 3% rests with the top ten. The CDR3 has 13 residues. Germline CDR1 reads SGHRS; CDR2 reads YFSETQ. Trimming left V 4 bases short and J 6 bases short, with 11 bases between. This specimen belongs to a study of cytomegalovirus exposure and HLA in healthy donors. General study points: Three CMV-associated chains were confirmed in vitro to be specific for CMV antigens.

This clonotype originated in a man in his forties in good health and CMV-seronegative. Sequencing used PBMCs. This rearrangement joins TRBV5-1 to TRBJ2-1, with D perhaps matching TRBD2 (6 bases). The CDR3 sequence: CASSVRLGNEQFF. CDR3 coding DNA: TGCGCCAGCAGCGTCCGACTAGGCAATGAGCAGTTCTTC.